The 32 T cell receptor beta chains in this list originate from one sample, sequenced in a study of T cell clones after liver transplantation. The repertoire was sequenced with immunoSEQ multiplex PCR; TCRdb's copy has only in-frame clones and lacks some. The sample lists tens of thousands of clones, 70% seen once, with approximately 2.8% in the top ten. The sample here was CD4+ T cells from blood, taken at the roughly 15-month timepoint. These receptors were obtained from a human patient who received a liver transplant. Some T cells may have come from the graft donor.

CDR3 protein: CASSLDQGGGEKLFF. The DNA for the CDR3 is TGTGCCAGCAGCTTAGATCAGGGGGGAGGTGAAAAACTGTTTTTT. The chain joins TRBV11-2 to TRBJ1-4; 7 bases are shared with TRBD1. V lost 0 bases, J lost 7 bases, and 5 bases stayed unmatched. The CDR3 covers 15 residues. Germline CDR1 and CDR2: SGHAT and FQNNGV.

The rearrangement joins TRBV14 to TRBJ2-3, with 8 bases aligning to TRBD2. CDR1 SGHDN and CDR2 FVKESK come from the germline V gene. The V and J ends lost 1 base and 7 bases, in that order; junction bases with no gene match: 4. The CDR3 is 14 amino acids. CDR3: CASSQGPGGNTQYF. CDR3 nucleotides: TGTGCCAGCAGCCAAGGCCCGGGAGGGAATACGCAGTATTTT.

The table lists this clone with a count of one. DNA for the CDR3: TGCGCCAGCAGCCCCGGTGGGTCGCAGATTGACGAGCAGTACTTC. Its translation is CASSPGGSQIDEQYF. This sequence joins TRBV5-1 and TRBJ2-7; D unclear. CDR3 length: 15 amino acids. Trimming stripped 4 bases from V and 5 bases from J, with 19 bases between. CDR1 is SGHRS and CDR2 is YFSETQ in the germline V gene. Combining the CDR3 with reference TRBV5-1 and TRBJ2-7 gives the whole variable domain KAGVTQTPRYLIKTRGQQVTLSCSPISGHRSVSWYQQTPGQGLQFLFEYFSETQRNKGNFPGRFSGRQFSNSRSEMNVSTLELGDSALYLCASSPGGSQIDEQYFGPGTRLTVT.

This clone is deemed medium-sized. The chain carries TRBV5-4 and TRBJ1-3, with TRBD1 identical over 8 bases. J gave up 0 bases and V 4 bases, and 3 bases lay outside the gene matches. The CDR3 has 15 amino acids. Per the germline V gene, CDR1 is SGHNT and CDR2 is YYREEE (reference sequence). The CDR3 nucleotides read TGTGCCAGCAGCGCGACAGGGGTCTCTGGAAACACCATATATTTT. Protein: CASSATGVSGNTIYF.

This clone was detected only a few times. The chain couples TRBV5-1 to TRBJ1-3; 9 nucleotides align to TRBD1. This CDR3 has 14 residues. J was trimmed by 8 bases and V by 3 bases; bases with no gene match: 6. Germline assignment: CDR1 SGHRS and CDR2 YFSETQ. In nucleotides, the CDR3 is TGCGCCAGCAGCTCGGGACAGGGTCGGGACACCATATATTTT. Encoded protein: CASSSGQGRDTIYF. Full variable domain (missing parts from reference TRBV5-1 and TRBJ1-3): KAGVTQTPRYLIKTRGQQVTLSCSPISGHRSVSWYQQTPGQGLQFLFEYFSETQRNKGNFPGRFSGRQFSNSRSEMNVSTLELGDSALYLCASSSGQGRDTIYFGEGSWLTVV.

This rearrangement joins TRBV11-2 to TRBJ1-1; possibly TRBD1 for D (6 bases). The CDR3 is 16 residues long. CDR1 is SGHAT, CDR2 FQNNGV, per germline. Trimming removed 7 bases at V and 4 bases at J, with 22 bases between. The DNA for the CDR3 is TGTGCCAGCACCCCCCTACGATGGCAGGGGACCACTGAAGCTTTCTTT. This encodes CASTPLRWQGTTEAFF. Full variable domain (outside the CDR3, taken from reference TRBV11-2 and TRBJ1-1): EAGVAQSPRYKIIEKRQSVAFWCNPISGHATLYWYQQILGQGPKLLIQFQNNGVVDDSQLPKDRFSAERLKGVDSTLKIQPAKLEDSAVYLCASTPLRWQGTTEAFFGQGTRLTVV.

The rearrangement links TRBV10-3 to TRBJ2-2; 10 nucleotides match TRBD1. Looked up from germline, CDR1 is ENHRY and CDR2 is SYGVKD. The CDR3 is 16 amino acids. V trimming: 7 bases; J trimming: 4 bases; junction bases outside the gene matches: 9. This CDR3 is CAITPRQGAGTGELFF. The CDR3 nucleotides read TGTGCCATCACCCCAAGACAGGGGGCCGGCACCGGGGAGCTGTTTTTT.

The chain recombines TRBV7-2 with TRBJ2-2; D gene ambiguous. There are 16 residues in the CDR3. V was pared by 5 bases and J by 1 base, with 14 bases between. CDR1 is SGHTA and CDR2 is FQGNSA in the germline V gene. CDR3 sequence: CASSLNQLGNTGELFF. As DNA, the CDR3 is TGTGCCAGCAGCCTAAACCAATTAGGGAACACCGGGGAGCTGTTTTTT.

The rearrangement joins TRBV7-2 to TRBJ1-4, with a tentative D call TRBD1 (6 bases). The CDR3 is 12 residues long. V shed 5 bases and J shed 10 bases, with 11 bases lying between them. Per germline, CDR1 SGHTA and CDR2 FQGNSA. The CDR3 DNA follows: TGTGCCAGCAGCGGAGGGGGGGGAAAACTGTTTTTT. It yields the protein CASSGGGGKLFF. Variable domain in full (rest from reference TRBV7-2 and TRBJ1-4): GAGVSQSPSNKVTEKGKDVELRCDPISGHTALYWYRQSLGQGLEFLIYFQGNSAPDKSGLPSDRFSAERTGGSVSTLTIQRTQQEDSAVYLCASSGGGGKLFFGSGTQLSVL.

This clone was detected a few times. The chain has TRBV5-1 and TRBJ2-3; D assignment may be TRBD1 or TRBD2 (5 bases each). Germline V gene lookup returns CDR1 SGHRS and CDR2 YFSETQ. This CDR3 spans 16 amino acids. V gave up 4 bases and J gave up 0 bases, with 15 bases separating them. CDR3 in DNA: TGCGCCAGCAGCCCAACCCAGGGACCGAGCACAGATACGCAGTATTTT. It is translated as CASSPTQGPSTDTQYF.

V and J are TRBV2 and TRBJ2-7; 7 positions agree with TRBD1. This CDR3 is 12 amino acids long. CDR1 SNHLY and CDR2 FYNNEI come from the germline V gene. The V segment lost 6 bases and the J segment 6 bases; nucleotides outside the gene matches: 5. The CDR3 reads CASSLTGFEQYV. The CDR3, as DNA: TGTGCCAGCAGCCTGACAGGGTTCGAGCAGTACGTC.

The V and J genes are TRBV5-6 and TRBJ1-1; maybe TRBD1 (5 bases). Trimming removed 3 bases from V and 1 base from J, with 16 bases in between. CDR1 and CDR2 from the germline V gene are SGHDT and YYEEEE. CDR3 length equals 16 residues. CDR3 sequence reads: CASSSYSGGSNTEAFF. In DNA, the CDR3 is TGTGCCAGCAGCTCCTATTCCGGGGGGTCGAACACTGAAGCTTTCTTT. The full variable domain, completed using reference TRBV5-6 and TRBJ1-1, is DAGVTQSPTHLIKTRGQQVTLRCSPKSGHDTVSWYQQALGQGPQFIFQYYEEEERQRGNFPDRFSGHQFPNYSSELNVNALLLGDSALYLCASSSYSGGSNTEAFFGQGTRLTVV.

This chain connects TRBV5-1 to TRBJ1-1, with 9 bases matching TRBD1. The length of the CDR3 is 16 residues. Looked up from germline, CDR1 is SGHRS and CDR2 is YFSETQ. The J segment lost 5 bases and the V segment lost 3 bases, leaving 11 bases of the junction unmatched. In DNA form, the CDR3 reads TGCGCCAGCAGCTCTACAGGGGGCGGGCATGCTACTGAAGCTTTCTTT. This encodes CASSSTGGGHATEAFF.

V and J are TRBV30 and TRBJ1-2; TRBD1 might be the D (5 bases). Germline V gives CDR1 GTSNPN, CDR2 SVGIG (reference sequence). The CDR3 is made up of 16 amino acids. The V gene lost 2 bases and the J gene lost 7 bases, with 23 bases spanning the gap. This CDR3 reads CAWSTAVGAGFAGYTF. DNA of the CDR3: TGTGCCTGGAGTACAGCCGTAGGGGCAGGTTTCGCTGGCTACACCTTC.

The chain carries TRBV7-9 and TRBJ1-2, with D unresolved. This CDR3 is built from 12 residues. Trimming removed 2 bases from V and 8 bases from J, with 9 bases in between. Looked up from germline, CDR1 is SEHNR and CDR2 is FQNEAQ (reference sequence). CDR3 bases: TGTGCCAGCAGCTTAAGTGAGGAAGGCTACACCTTC. Its translation is CASSLSEEGYTF.

This chain joins TRBV6-6 and TRBJ1-4; TRBD1 might be the D (5 bases). CDR1 and CDR2 from the germline V gene are MNHNY and SVGAGI (reference sequence). The CDR3 is 14 residues long. V lost 10 bases and J 8 bases, leaving 20 bases between the germline ends. The CDR3 loop is CATREGLGGEKLFF. Here the CDR3 DNA reads TGTGCCACCAGGGAGGGGTTAGGAGGAGAAAAACTGTTTTTT.

V and J are TRBV10-3 and TRBJ1-2, with D hard to call. This CDR3 spans 14 amino acids. Germline CDR1 reads ENHRY; CDR2 reads SYGVKD. The V and J ends lost 5 bases and 4 bases respectively, with 14 bases between them. The CDR3 loop reads CAISLQDGGYGYTF. The CDR3 coding sequence is TGTGCCATCAGTTTGCAGGATGGAGGCTATGGCTACACCTTC.

This clone showed up just a few times. The rearrangement joins TRBV19 to TRBJ2-2, with TRBD2 identical over 11 bases. V trimming: 5 bases; J trimming: 4 bases; junction bases outside the gene matches: 9. Germline V CDR1 and CDR2: LNHDA, SQIVND (reference sequence). The CDR3 has 17 amino acids. The CDR3 DNA sequence: TGTGCCAGTAGTGAGGTAGCGGGAGGGCAGGGCACCGGGGAGCTGTTTTTT. Its translation is CASSEVAGGQGTGELFF.

This clone occurred once. The rearrangement joins TRBV5-1 to TRBJ1-2, with 9 bases aligning to TRBD1. CDR1 and CDR2 (germline): SGHRS, YFSETQ. The trim removed 0 bases at V and 4 bases at J, leaving 10 bases unmatched. CDR3 length: 17 amino acids. The CDR3 loop reads CASSLDPGTGKLYGYTF. Here the CDR3 DNA reads TGCGCCAGCAGCTTGGACCCCGGGACAGGGAAACTCTATGGCTACACCTTC.

This rearrangement joins TRBV7-9 to TRBJ2-3; TRBD1 or TRBD2 may be the D gene (5 bases each). With 6 bases removed from V and 1 base from J, the gap between germline ends came to 17 bases. Germline assignment: CDR1 SEHNR and CDR2 FQNEAQ (reference sequence). There are 16 residues in the CDR3. As DNA, the CDR3 is TGTGCCAGCAGGGACGGGACCCTTGGAGGCACAGATACGCAGTATTTT. It yields the protein CASRDGTLGGTDTQYF.

This CDR3 is CASSWQSVSYGYTF. CDR3 in DNA: TGTGCCAGCAGCTGGCAGAGCGTTAGCTATGGCTACACCTTC. The V call is TRBV5-6, the J call TRBJ1-2; D is unresolved. Germline CDR1 SGHDT, CDR2 YYEEEE. The CDR3 has 14 amino acids. V lost 3 bases and J 4 bases, leaving 13 bases between the germline ends.

V and J are TRBV10-3 and TRBJ2-2; no definite D call. Between the trimmed V and J ends, which lost 6 bases and 5 bases, there was a span of 16 bases. This CDR3 spans 15 amino acids. Germline CDR1 is ENHRY and CDR2 is SYGVKD. The CDR3 DNA reads as TGTGCCATCAGCGGCGGCAGAAGCTTTACCGGGGAGCTGTTTTTT. It encodes CAISGGRSFTGELFF.

This chain connects TRBV7-2 to TRBJ1-1; tentatively, D is TRBD1 (6 bases). V lost 7 bases to trimming and J lost 10 bases, with 22 bases between them. Germline values: CDR1 SGHTA, CDR2 FQGNSA. The CDR3 length is 14 residues. DNA of the CDR3: TGTGCCAGCACCCTCACAAGGGACACTCATGGAGCTTTCTTT. Translated: CASTLTRDTHGAFF.

This chain joins TRBV19 and TRBJ1-1, with D possibly TRBD1 on 6 matching bases. Looked up from germline, CDR1 is LNHDA and CDR2 is SQIVND (reference sequence). Trimming pared 0 bases from V and 1 base from J, leaving 9 bases between. The CDR3 loop spans 15 amino acids. As DNA, the CDR3 is TGTGCCAGTAGTATAGATCCGGGACAGAACACTGAAGCTTTCTTT. Encoded protein: CASSIDPGQNTEAFF. The complete variable domain, with remaining parts taken from reference TRBV19 and TRBJ1-1, reads DGGITQSPKYLFRKEGQNVTLSCEQNLNHDAMYWYRQDPGQGLRLIYYSQIVNDFQKGDIAEGYSVSREKKESFPLTVTSAQKNPTAFYLCASSIDPGQNTEAFFGQGTRLTVV.

V gene TRBV5-1 combines with J gene TRBJ1-3; D is perhaps TRBD1 (6 bases). Trimming shortened V by 7 bases and J by 4 bases, and 18 bases separated the two germline ends. Germline lookup yields CDR1 SGHRS and CDR2 YFSETQ. The CDR3 is made up of 15 amino acids. This CDR3 reads CASSPGALSGNTIYF. The DNA of the CDR3 is TGCGCCAGCTCACCAGGGGCACTATCGGGAAACACCATATATTTT.

The J gene is TRBJ2-4, the V gene TRBV21-1; TRBD1, the table's D call, lacks a check against the DNA. TRBV21-1 is described as a pseudogene. The CDR3 sequence is 17 residues long. In nucleotides, the CDR3 is TGTGCCAGCAGCACCGACAGCACCCCCTTAGCCAAAAACATTCAGTACTTC. Translating it yields CASSTDSTPLAKNIQYF.

J is TRBJ2-7 and V is TRBV6-1; 7 positions agree with TRBD2. CDR1 and CDR2 (germline): MNHNS, SASEGT. Germline trimming cut 3 bases from V and 1 base from J; bases unmatched to any gene: 6. The CDR3 loop spans 15 amino acids. The CDR3 region has the DNA TGTGCCAGCAGTGATGGGCGGGGGTTGTCCTACGAGCAGTACTTC. Translating gives CASSDGRGLSYEQYF.

The chain employs TRBV7-2 and TRBJ2-3; 9 bases are shared with TRBD2. J lost 6 bases, V lost 8 bases, and 12 bases had no gene match. Germline CDR1 is SGHTA and CDR2 is FQGNSA. The CDR3 has 15 amino acids. CDR3 protein: CASGASGVLRDTQYF. Here the CDR3 DNA reads TGTGCCAGCGGGGCTAGCGGGGTCCTGAGGGATACGCAGTATTTT.

Concerning this clone: Within the sample, other DNA sequences also encode this same CDR3. This chain connects TRBV2 to TRBJ2-1; TRBD1 matches at 7 bases. Looked up from germline, CDR1 is SNHLY and CDR2 is FYNNEI. This CDR3 contains 15 residues. After removal of 3 bases from V and 0 bases from J, the junction contained 2 bases not matched to a gene. The CDR3 nucleotides read TGTGCCAGCAGTGAGGACAGGAGCTCCTACAATGAGCAGTTCTTC. This sequence encodes CASSEDRSSYNEQFF.

The genes are TRBV20-1 and TRBJ2-1; the D is unclear. The CDR3 contains 10 residues. The germline CDR1 and CDR2 sequences are DFQATT and SNEGSKA (reference sequence). V lost 3 bases, J lost 11 bases, and 8 bases lay in between. The CDR3 here is CSASLTKQFF. CDR3 DNA: TGCAGTGCTAGTCTCACTAAGCAGTTCTTC.

This clone turned up a few times. As DNA, the CDR3 is TGCGCCAGCAGCCGAGGCGCAGGGCAGGAGACCCAGTACTTC. It codes for CASSRGAGQETQYF. The J gene is TRBJ2-5, the V gene TRBV5-1; possible D gene TRBD1, 5 bases. The V end was cut by 4 bases, the J end by 5 bases, with 15 bases between. This CDR3 region has 14 residues. Germline CDR1 SGHRS, CDR2 YFSETQ.

The CDR3 coding sequence is TGTGCCAGTAGTAGCCCGGGGCGGGGCTTCACAGATACGCAGTATTTT. Translation: CASSSPGRGFTDTQYF. J is TRBJ2-3 and V is TRBV19; tentative D call: TRBD2 (6 bases). This CDR3 has 16 amino acids. The germline CDR1 and CDR2 sequences are LNHDA and SQIVND (reference sequence). Between the trimmed V and J ends, which lost 4 bases and 2 bases, there was a span of 16 bases.